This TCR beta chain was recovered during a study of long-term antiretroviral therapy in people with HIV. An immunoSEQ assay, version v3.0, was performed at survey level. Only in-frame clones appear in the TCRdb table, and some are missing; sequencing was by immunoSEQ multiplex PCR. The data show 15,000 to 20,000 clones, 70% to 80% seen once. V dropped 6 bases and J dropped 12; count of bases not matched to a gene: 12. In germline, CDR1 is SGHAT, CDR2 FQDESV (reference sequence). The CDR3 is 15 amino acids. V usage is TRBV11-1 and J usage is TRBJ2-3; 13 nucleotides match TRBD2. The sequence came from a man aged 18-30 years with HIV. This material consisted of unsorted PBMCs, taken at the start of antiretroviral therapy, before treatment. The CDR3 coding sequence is TGTGCCAGCAGTTGGAAAAGACTAGCGGGGGGACCACAGTATTTT. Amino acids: CASSWKRLAGGPQYF.